The present TCR beta chain was sequenced within a study of shared clonotypes between healthy human individuals. The V end was cut by 0 bases, the J end by 5 bases, with 7 bases between. Germline CDR1 MGHDK, CDR2 SYGVNS. The CDR3 is made up of 13 amino acids. Sequenced by immunoSEQ multiplex PCR; TCRdb stores in-frame clones only, minus some. The repertoire has 1 million to 1.3 million clones, more than 75% of them found once; the top ten carry 0.5% to 0.65%. This chain links TRBV25-1 with TRBJ2-5; D tentatively fits TRBD1 or TRBD2 (5 bases each). The sample taken for sequencing was memory CD4+ T cells from PBMCs. The sample's subset: CD45RA-negative fraction. This clonotype was obtained from a young man in good health. Some clones in this sample may be carry-over from other donors' samples. The CDR3 region is CASSEYEGETQYF. The CDR3 DNA follows: TGTGCCAGCAGTGAATATGAGGGGGAGACCCAGTACTTC.